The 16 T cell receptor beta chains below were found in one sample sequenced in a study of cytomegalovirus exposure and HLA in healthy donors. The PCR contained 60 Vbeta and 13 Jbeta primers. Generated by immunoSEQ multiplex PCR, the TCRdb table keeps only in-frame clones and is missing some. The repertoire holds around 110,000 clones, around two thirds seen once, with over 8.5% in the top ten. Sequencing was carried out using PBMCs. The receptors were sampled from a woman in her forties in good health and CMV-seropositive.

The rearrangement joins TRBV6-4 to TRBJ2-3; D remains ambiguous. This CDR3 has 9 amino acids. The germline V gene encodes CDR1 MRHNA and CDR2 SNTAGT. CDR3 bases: TGTTCGAGCACAGATACGCAGTATTTT. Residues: CSSTDTQYF.

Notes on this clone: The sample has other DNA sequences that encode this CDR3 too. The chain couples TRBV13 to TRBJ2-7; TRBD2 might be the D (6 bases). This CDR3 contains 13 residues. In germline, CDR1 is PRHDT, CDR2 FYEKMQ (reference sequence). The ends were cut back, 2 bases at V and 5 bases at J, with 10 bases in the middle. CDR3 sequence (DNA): TGTGCCAGCAGCTTATCCGGGGGAGACGAGCAGTACTTC. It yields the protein CASSLSGGDEQYF.

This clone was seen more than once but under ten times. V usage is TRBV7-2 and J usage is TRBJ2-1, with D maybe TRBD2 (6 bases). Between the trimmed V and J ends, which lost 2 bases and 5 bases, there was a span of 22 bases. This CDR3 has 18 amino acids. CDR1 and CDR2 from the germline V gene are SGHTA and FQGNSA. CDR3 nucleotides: TGTGCCAGCAGCTTATGGCTGACGGGGGAAGTCCGACACAATGAGCAGTTCTTC. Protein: CASSLWLTGEVRHNEQFF.

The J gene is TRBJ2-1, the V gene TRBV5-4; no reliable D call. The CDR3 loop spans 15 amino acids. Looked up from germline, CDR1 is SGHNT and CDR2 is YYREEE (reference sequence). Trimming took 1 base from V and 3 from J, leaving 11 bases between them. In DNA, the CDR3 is TGTGCCAGCAGCTTGTTAGCCTATAACTACAATGAGCAGTTCTTC. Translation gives CASSLLAYNYNEQFF.

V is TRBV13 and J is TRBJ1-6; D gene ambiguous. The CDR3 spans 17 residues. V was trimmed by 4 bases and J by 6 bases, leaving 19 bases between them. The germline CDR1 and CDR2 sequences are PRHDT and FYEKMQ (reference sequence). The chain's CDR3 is CASSYRRREGINSPLHF. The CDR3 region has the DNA TGTGCCAGCAGCTACCGACGACGGGAGGGTATTAATTCACCCCTCCACTTT. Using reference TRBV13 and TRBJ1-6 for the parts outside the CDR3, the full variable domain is AAGVIQSPRHLIKEKRETATLKCYPIPRHDTVYWYQQGPGQDPQFLISFYEKMQSDKGSIPDRFSAQQFSDYHSELNMSSLELGDSALYFCASSYRRREGINSPLHFGNGTRLTVT.

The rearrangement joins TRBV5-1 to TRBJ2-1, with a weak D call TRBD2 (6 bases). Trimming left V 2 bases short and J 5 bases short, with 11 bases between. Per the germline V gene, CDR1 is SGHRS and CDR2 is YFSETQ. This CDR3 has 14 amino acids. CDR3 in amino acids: CASSFGVADNEQFF. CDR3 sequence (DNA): TGCGCCAGCAGCTTCGGGGTAGCGGACAATGAGCAGTTCTTC.

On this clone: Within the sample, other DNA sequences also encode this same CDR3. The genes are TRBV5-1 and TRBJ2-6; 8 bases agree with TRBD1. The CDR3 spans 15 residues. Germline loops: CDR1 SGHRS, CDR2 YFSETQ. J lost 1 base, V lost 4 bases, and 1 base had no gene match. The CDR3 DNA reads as TGCGCCAGCAGCCGGACAGGGTCTGGGGCCAACGTCCTGACTTTC. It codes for CASSRTGSGANVLTF. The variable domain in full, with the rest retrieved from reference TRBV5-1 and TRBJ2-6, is KAGVTQTPRYLIKTRGQQVTLSCSPISGHRSVSWYQQTPGQGLQFLFEYFSETQRNKGNFPGRFSGRQFSNSRSEMNVSTLELGDSALYLCASSRTGSGANVLTFGAGSRLTVL.

Here the CDR3 DNA reads TGTGCCAGCAGTTTTGGGACAGGGACTGAAGCTTTCTTT. This codes for CASSFGTGTEAFF. V and J are TRBV27 and TRBJ1-1; 9 nucleotides line up with TRBD1. The CDR3 has 13 residues. V trimming: 3 bases; J trimming: 5 bases; junction bases outside the gene matches: 1. Germline V lookup: CDR1 MNHEY, CDR2 SMNVEV (reference sequence).

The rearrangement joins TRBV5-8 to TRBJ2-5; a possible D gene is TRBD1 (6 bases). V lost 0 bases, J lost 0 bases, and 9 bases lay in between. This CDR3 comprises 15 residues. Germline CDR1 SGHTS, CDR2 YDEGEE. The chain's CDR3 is CASSLDDRNQETQYF. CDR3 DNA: TGTGCCAGCAGCTTGGATGACAGGAACCAAGAGACCCAGTACTTC.

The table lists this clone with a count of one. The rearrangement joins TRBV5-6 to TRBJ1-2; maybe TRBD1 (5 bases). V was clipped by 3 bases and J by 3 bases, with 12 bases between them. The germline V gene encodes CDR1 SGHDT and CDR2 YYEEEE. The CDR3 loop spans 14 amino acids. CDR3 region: CASSSRGGDYGYTF. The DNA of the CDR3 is TGTGCCAGCAGCTCTCGGGGGGGGGACTATGGCTACACCTTC.

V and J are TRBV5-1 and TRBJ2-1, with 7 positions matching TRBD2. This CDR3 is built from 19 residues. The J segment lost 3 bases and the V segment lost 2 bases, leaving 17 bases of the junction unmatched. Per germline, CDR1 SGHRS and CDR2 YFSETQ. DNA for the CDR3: TGCGCCAGCAGCTTTAATCTAGGGCGGGAGACTGGTCTCTACAATGAGCAGTTCTTC. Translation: CASSFNLGRETGLYNEQFF.

The CDR3, as DNA: TGTGCCAGCTTACCCCTCGGGACTAGCGGGAGGCAGGTGTTACGAGAGACCCAGTACTTC. Amino acids: CASLPLGTSGRQVLRETQYF. The genes are TRBV18 and TRBJ2-5; the match to TRBD2 covers 15 bases. Trimming at V came to 7 bases and at J to 4 bases, leaving 19 bases not matched to a gene. CDR3 length: 20 amino acids. Germline V gives CDR1 KGHSH, CDR2 LQKENI.

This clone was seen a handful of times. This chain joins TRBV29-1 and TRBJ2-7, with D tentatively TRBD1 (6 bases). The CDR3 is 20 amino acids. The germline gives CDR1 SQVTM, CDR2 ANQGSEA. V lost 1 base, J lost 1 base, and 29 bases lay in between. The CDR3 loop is CSVEAGINDMGRGDSYEQYF. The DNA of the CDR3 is TGCAGCGTTGAAGCTGGGATCAATGATATGGGCAGGGGAGATTCCTACGAGCAGTACTTC.

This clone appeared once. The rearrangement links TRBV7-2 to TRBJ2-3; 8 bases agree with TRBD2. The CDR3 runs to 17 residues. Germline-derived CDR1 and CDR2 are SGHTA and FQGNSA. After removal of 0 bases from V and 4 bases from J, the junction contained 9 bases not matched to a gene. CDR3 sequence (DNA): TGTGCCAGCAGCTTAGCGGCCCAGCGGGAGCTTGCAGATACGCAGTATTTT. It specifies CASSLAAQRELADTQYF.

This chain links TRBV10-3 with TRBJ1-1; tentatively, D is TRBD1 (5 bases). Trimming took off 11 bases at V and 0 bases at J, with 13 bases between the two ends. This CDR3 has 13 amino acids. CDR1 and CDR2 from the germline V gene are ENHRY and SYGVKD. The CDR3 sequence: CALRGGLNTEAFF. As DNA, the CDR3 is TGTGCCCTTAGGGGAGGGTTGAACACTGAAGCTTTCTTT.

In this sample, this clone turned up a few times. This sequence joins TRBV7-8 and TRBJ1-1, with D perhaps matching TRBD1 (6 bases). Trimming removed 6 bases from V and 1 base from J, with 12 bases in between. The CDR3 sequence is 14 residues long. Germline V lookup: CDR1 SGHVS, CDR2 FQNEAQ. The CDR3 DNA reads TGTGCCAGCAGAGTAGGACAGCAGAACACTGAAGCTTTCTTT. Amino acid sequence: CASRVGQQNTEAFF.